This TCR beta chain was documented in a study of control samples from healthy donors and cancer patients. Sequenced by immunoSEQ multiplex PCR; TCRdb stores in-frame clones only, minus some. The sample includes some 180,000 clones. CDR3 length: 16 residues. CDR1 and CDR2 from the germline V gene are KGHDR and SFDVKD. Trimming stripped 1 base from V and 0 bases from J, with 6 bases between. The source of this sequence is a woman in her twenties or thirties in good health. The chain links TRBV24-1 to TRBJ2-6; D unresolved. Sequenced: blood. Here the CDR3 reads CATSDLNRSGANVLTF. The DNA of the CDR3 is TGTGCCACCAGTGATTTAAATCGCTCTGGGGCCAACGTCCTGACTTTC.